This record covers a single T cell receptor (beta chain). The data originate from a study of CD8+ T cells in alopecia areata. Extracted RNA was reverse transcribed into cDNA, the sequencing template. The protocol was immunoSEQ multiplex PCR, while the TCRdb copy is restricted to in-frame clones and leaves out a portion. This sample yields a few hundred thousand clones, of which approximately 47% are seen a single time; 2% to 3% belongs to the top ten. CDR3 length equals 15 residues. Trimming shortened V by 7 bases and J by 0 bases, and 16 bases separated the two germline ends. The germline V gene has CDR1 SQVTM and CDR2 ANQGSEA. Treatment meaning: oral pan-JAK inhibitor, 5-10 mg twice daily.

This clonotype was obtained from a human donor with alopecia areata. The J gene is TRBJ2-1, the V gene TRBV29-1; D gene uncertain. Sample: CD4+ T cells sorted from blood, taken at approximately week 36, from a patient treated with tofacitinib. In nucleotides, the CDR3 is TGCAGCGCTGGAGTGGCGGTTAGCTCCTACAATGAGCAGTTCTTC. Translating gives CSAGVAVSSYNEQFF.